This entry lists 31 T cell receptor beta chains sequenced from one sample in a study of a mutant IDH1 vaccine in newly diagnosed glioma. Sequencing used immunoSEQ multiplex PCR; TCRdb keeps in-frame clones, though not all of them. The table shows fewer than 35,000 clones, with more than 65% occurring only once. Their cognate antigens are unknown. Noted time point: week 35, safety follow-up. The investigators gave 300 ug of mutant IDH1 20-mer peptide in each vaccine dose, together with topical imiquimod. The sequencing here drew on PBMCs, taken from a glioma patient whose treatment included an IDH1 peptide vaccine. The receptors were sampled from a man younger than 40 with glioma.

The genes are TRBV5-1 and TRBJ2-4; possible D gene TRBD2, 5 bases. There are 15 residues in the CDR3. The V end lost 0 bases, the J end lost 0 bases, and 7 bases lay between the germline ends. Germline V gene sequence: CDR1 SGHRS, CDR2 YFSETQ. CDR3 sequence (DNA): TGCGCCAGCAGCTTGGGAGGGTTAGCCAAAAACATTCAGTACTTC. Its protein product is CASSLGGLAKNIQYF.

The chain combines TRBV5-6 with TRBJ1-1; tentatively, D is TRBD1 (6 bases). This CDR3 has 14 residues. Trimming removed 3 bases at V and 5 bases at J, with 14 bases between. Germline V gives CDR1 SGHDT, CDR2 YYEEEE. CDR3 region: CASSSGRGGTEAFF. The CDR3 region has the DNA TGTGCCAGCAGCTCGGGGAGGGGGGGTACTGAAGCTTTCTTT.

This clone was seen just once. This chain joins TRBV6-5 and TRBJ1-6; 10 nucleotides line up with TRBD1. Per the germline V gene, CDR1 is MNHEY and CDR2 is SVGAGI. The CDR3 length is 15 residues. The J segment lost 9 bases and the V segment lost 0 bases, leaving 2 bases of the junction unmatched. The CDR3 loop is CASSYSGTGVSPLHF. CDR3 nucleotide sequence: TGTGCCAGCAGTTACTCCGGGACAGGGGTTTCACCCCTCCACTTT.

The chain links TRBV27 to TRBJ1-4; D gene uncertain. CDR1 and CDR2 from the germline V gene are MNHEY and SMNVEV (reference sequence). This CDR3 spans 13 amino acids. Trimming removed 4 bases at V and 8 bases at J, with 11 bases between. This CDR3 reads CASSSFGEEKLFF. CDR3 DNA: TGTGCCAGCAGTTCTTTCGGGGAAGAAAAACTGTTTTTT.

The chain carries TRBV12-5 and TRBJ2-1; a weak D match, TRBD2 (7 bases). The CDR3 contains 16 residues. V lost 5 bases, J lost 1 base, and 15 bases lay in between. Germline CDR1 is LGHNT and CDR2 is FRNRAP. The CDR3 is CASGPQGRGSYNEQFF. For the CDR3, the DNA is TGTGCTAGTGGTCCCCAGGGGAGGGGTTCCTACAATGAGCAGTTCTTC.

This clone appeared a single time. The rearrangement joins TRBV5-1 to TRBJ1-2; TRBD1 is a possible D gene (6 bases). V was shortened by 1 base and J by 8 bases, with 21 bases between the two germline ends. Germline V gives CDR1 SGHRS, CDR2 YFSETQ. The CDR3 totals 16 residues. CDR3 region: CASSLNPGRGVGGYTF. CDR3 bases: TGCGCCAGCAGCTTGAATCCCGGCAGGGGCGTTGGGGGCTACACCTTC. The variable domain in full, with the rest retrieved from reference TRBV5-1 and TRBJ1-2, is KAGVTQTPRYLIKTRGQQVTLSCSPISGHRSVSWYQQTPGQGLQFLFEYFSETQRNKGNFPGRFSGRQFSNSRSEMNVSTLELGDSALYLCASSLNPGRGVGGYTFGSGTRLTVV.

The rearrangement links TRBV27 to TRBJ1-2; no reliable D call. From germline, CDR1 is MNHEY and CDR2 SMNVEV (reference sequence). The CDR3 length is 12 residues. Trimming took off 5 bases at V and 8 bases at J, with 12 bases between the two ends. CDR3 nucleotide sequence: TGTGCCAGCAGTGGCGACGTTGGAGGCTACACCTTC. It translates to CASSGDVGGYTF.

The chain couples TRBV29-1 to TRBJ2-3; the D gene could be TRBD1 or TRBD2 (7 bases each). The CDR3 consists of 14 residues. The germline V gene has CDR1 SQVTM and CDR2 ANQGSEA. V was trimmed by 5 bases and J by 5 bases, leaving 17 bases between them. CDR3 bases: TGCAGCGTTTTCGGGGAGGGGGCCAAAGATACGCAGTATTTT. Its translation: CSVFGEGAKDTQYF.

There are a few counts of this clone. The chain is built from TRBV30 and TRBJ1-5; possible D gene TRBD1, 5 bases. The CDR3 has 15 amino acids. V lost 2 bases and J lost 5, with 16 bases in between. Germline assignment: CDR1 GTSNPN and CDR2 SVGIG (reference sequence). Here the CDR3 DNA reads TGTGCCTGGAGTTCCCGGGGGAGTGGCGATCAGCCCCAGCATTTT. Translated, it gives CAWSSRGSGDQPQHF.

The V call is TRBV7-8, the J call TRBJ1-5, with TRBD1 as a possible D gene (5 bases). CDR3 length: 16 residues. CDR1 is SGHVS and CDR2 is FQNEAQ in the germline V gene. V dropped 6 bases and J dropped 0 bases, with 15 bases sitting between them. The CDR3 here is CASSLGDRYSNQPQHF. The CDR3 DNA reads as TGTGCCAGCAGTTTGGGGGATAGATATAGCAATCAGCCCCAGCATTTT. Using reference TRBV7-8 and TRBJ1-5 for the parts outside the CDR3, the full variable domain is GAGVSQSPRYKVAKRGQDVALRCDPISGHVSLFWYQQALGQGPEFLTYFQNEAQLDKSGLPSDRFFAERPEGSVSTLKIQRTQQEDSAVYLCASSLGDRYSNQPQHFGDGTRLSIL.

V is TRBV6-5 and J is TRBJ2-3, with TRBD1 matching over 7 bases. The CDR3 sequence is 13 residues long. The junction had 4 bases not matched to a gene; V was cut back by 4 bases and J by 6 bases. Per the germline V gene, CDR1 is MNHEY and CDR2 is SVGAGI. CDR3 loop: CASSSGQVDTQYF. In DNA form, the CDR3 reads TGTGCCAGCAGTTCCGGACAGGTGGATACGCAGTATTTT.

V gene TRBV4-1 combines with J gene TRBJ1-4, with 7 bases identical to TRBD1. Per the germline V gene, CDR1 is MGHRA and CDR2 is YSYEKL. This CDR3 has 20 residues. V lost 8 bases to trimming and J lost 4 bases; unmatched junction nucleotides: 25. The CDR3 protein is CASRNRKRQGEQAGNEKLFF. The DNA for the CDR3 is TGCGCCAGCCGAAACCGGAAACGCCAGGGGGAACAAGCGGGTAATGAAAAACTGTTTTTT.

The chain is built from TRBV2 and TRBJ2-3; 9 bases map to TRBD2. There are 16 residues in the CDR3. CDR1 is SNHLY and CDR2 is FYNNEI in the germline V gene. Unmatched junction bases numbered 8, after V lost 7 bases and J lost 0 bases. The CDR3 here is CASTGGGEWSTDTQYF. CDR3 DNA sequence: TGTGCCAGCACCGGCGGGGGGGAGTGGAGCACAGATACGCAGTATTTT.

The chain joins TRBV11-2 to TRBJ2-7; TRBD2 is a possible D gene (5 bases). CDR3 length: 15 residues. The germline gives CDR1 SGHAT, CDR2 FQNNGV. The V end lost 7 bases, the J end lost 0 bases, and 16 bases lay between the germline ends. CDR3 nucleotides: TGTGCCAGCACTATTTGGGGAGACCTCTCCTACGAGCAGTACTTC. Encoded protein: CASTIWGDLSYEQYF.

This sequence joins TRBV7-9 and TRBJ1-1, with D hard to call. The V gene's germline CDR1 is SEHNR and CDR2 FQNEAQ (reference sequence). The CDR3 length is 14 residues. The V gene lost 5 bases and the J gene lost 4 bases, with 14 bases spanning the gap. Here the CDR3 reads CASSPDSPITEAFF. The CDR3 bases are TGTGCCAGCAGCCCCGATTCGCCAATCACTGAAGCTTTCTTT.

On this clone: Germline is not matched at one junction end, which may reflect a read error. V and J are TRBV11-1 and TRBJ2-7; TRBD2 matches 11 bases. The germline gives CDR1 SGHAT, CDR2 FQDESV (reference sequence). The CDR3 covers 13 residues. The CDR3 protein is CGTSGDQGYEQYF. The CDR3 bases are TGCGGGACTAGCGGAGACCAGGGCTACGAGCAGTACTTC. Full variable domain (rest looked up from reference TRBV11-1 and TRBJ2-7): EAEVAQSPRYKITEKSQAVAFWCDPISGHATLYWYRQILGQGPELLVQFQDESVVDDSQLPKDRFSAERLKGVDSTLKIQPAELGDSAMYLCGTSGDQGYEQYFGPGTRLTVT.

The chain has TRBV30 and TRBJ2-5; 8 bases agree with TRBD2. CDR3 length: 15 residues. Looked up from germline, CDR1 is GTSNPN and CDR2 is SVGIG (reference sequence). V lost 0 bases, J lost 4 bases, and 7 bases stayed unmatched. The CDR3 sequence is CAWSVVGTRGETQYF. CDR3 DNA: TGTGCCTGGAGTGTCGTGGGGACTAGGGGAGAGACCCAGTACTTC. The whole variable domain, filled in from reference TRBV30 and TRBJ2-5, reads SQTIHQWPATLVQPVGSPLSLECTVEGTSNPNLYWYRQAAGRGLQLLFYSVGIGQISSEVPQNLSASRPQDRQFILSSKKLLLSDSGFYLCAWSVVGTRGETQYFGPGTRLLVL.

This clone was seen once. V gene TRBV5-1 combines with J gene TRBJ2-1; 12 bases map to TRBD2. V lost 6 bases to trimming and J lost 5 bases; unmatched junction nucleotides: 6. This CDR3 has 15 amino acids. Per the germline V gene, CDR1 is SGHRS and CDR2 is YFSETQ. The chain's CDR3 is CASTLGLAGNNEQFF. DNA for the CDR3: TGCGCCAGCACTTTGGGACTAGCGGGTAACAATGAGCAGTTCTTC.

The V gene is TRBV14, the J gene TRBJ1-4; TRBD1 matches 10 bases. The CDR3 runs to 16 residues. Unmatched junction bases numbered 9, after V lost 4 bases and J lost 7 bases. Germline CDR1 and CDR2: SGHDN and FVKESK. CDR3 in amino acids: CASSPRRQGAGEKLFF. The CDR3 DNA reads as TGTGCCAGCAGCCCCCGAAGACAGGGGGCCGGTGAAAAACTGTTTTTT.

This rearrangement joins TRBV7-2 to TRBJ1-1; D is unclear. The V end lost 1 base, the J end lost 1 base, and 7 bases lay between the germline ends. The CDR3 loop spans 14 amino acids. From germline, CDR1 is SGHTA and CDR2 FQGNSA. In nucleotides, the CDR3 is TGTGCCAGCAGCTTAGTTGGCACGAACACTGAAGCTTTCTTT. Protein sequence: CASSLVGTNTEAFF. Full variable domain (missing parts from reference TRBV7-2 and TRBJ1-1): GAGVSQSPSNKVTEKGKDVELRCDPISGHTALYWYRQSLGQGLEFLIYFQGNSAPDKSGLPSDRFSAERTGGSVSTLTIQRTQQEDSAVYLCASSLVGTNTEAFFGQGTRLTVV.

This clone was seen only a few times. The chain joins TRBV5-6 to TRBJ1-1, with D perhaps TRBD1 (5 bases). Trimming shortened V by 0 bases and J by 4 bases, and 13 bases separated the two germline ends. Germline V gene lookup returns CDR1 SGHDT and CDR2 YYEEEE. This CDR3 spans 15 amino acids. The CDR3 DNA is TGTGCCAGCAGCTTGGATGGGGGGAGGACCACTGAAGCTTTCTTT. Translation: CASSLDGGRTTEAFF.

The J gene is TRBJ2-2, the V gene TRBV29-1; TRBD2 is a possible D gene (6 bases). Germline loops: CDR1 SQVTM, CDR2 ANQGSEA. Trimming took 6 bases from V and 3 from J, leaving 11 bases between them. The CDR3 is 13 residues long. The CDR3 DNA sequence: TGCAGCGTCGTGGAGGGTCACACCGGGGAGCTGTTTTTT. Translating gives CSVVEGHTGELFF.

CDR3 sequence reads: CASSTGFRSNQPQHF. CDR3 nucleotides: TGTGCCAGCAGTACAGGGTTCCGCAGCAATCAGCCCCAGCATTTT. The rearrangement links TRBV6-5 to TRBJ1-5; D perhaps matches TRBD1 (6 bases). The V end was cut by 5 bases, the J end by 1 base, with 12 bases between. Germline CDR1 is MNHEY and CDR2 is SVGAGI. The CDR3 loop spans 15 amino acids.

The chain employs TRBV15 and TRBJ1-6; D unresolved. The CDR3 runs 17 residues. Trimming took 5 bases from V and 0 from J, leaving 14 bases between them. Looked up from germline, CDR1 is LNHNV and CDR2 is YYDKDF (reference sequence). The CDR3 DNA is TGTGCCACCAGCCCAGAGGGCGGGAGCTCCTATAATTCACCCCTCCACTTT. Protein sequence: CATSPEGGSSYNSPLHF. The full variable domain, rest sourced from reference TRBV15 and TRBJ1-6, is DAMVIQNPRYQVTQFGKPVTLSCSQTLNHNVMYWYQQKSSQAPKLLFHYYDKDFNNEADTPDNFQSRRPNTSFCFLDIRSPGLGDTAMYLCATSPEGGSSYNSPLHFGNGTRLTVT.

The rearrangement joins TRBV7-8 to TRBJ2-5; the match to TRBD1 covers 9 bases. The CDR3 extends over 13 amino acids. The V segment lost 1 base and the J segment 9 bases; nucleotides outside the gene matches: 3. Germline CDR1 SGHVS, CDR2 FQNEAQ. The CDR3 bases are TGTGCCAGCAGCTTAGGGACAGGGGTTGCCCAGTACTTC. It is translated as CASSLGTGVAQYF. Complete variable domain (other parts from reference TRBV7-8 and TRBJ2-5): GAGVSQSPRYKVAKRGQDVALRCDPISGHVSLFWYQQALGQGPEFLTYFQNEAQLDKSGLPSDRFFAERPEGSVSTLKIQRTQQEDSAVYLCASSLGTGVAQYFGPGTRLLVL.

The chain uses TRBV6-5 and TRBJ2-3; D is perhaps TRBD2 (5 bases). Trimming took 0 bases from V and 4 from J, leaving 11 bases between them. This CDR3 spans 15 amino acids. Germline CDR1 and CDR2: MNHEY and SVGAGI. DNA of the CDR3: TGTGCCAGCAGTTACTCAGAGAGGGCCCCAGATACGCAGTATTTT. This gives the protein CASSYSERAPDTQYF.

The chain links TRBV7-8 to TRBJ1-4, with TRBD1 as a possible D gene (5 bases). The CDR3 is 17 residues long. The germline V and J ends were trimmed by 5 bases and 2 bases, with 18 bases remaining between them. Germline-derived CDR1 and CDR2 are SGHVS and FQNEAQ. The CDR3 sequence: CASSPRPPTGTNEKLFF. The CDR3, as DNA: TGTGCCAGCAGCCCCCGCCCTCCAACAGGCACTAATGAAAAACTGTTTTTT.

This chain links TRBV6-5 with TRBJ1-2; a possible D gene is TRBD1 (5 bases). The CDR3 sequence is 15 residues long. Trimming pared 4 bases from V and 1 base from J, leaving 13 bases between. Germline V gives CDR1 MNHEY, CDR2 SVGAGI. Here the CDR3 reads CASSWAGVYNYGYTF. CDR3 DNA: TGTGCCAGCAGTTGGGCGGGGGTTTATAACTATGGCTACACCTTC.

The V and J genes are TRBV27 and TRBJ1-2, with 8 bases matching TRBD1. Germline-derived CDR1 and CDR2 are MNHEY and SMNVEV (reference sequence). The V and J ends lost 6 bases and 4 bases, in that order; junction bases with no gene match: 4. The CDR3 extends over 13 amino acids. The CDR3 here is CASRPGQAYGYTF. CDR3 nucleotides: TGTGCCAGCAGACCGGGACAGGCCTATGGCTACACCTTC.

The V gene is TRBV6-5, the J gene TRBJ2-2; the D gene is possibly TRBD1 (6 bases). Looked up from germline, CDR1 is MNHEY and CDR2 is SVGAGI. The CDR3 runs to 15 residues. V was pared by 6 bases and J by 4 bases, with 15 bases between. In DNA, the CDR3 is TGTGCCAGCAGAGTCGGACAGAGACCCACCGGGGAGCTGTTTTTT. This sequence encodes CASRVGQRPTGELFF.

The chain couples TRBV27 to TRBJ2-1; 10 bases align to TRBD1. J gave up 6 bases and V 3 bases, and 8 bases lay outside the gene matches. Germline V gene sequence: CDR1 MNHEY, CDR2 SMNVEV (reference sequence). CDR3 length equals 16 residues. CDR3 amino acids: CASSFLTGGRPNEQFF. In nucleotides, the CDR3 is TGTGCCAGCAGTTTTCTGACAGGGGGCAGGCCCAATGAGCAGTTCTTC.